These 26 T cell receptor beta chains originate from one sample sequenced in a study of blood T cells in healthy people across ages (dated by TCRdb to 2015 to 2017). The library was generated by 5' RACE. Sequencing used an Illumina HiSeq 2500. The second PCR ran for about 7 to 11 cycles and used a J-beta primer mix along with a sample-barcoded 5' primer. In TCRdb, the public reads were trimmed at Q25 with fastp and aligned with MiXCR, with productive beta chains retained. Each entry is one CDR3 protein sequence, shown with its most common DNA and genes. In this sample the table shows about 840,000 distinct CDR3 sequences, roughly 29% of which occur a single time. About 9.4% of the sample goes to the ten largest clones. The same sample was also used in a study of T cells of mothers and their children.

Sequencing input: blood. These receptors originate from a woman between 35 and 50 years old in good health.

As concerns this clonotype: A much larger clonotype is one base distant, so this may be a read error. CDR3 sequence reads: CASSVAGGGVGSYNEQLF. The CDR3 DNA reads as TGTGCCAGCAGCGTAGCCGGGGGGGGAGTAGGATCCTACAATGAGCAGTTATTC. The chain uses TRBV9 and TRBJ2-1; 8 nucleotides match TRBD2. The CDR3 extends over 18 amino acids. The germline V gene encodes CDR1 SGDLS and CDR2 YYNGEE. The variable domain in full, completed from reference TRBV9 and TRBJ2-1, reads DSGVTQTPKHLITATGQRVTLRCSPRSGDLSVYWYQQSLDQGLQFLIQYYNGEERAKGNILERFSAQQFPDLHSELNLSSLELGDSALYFCASSVAGGGVGSYNEQLFGPGTRLTVL.

This clonotype was detected a few times. The chain links TRBV5-1 to TRBJ2-4; D is possibly TRBD2 (7 bases). TRBJ2-7 explains the end of the DNA better; the J call may be wrong. Germline V lookup: CDR1 SGHRS, CDR2 YFSETQ. This CDR3 spans 14 amino acids. The CDR3 sequence: CASSAGDGGHEQYF. CDR3 DNA sequence: TGCGCCAGCAGCGCGGGGGACGGGGGCCACGAGCAGTACTTC.

This clonotype appeared many times. The chain is built from TRBV11-2 and TRBJ2-1, with D possibly TRBD2 on 6 matching bases. V lost 3 bases and J lost 10, with 16 bases in between. This CDR3 has 14 residues. Germline CDR1 SGHAT, CDR2 FQNNGV. CDR3 bases: TGTGCCAGCAGCTTGTTGTTTTTGGGGGGAGAGCAGTTCTTC. It encodes CASSLLFLGGEQFF.

The CDR3 here is CASTPLSGVPYNEQFF. The CDR3 coding sequence is TGCGCCAGCACCCCCCTGTCAGGGGTACCCTACAATGAGCAGTTCTTC. This chain joins TRBV4-1 and TRBJ2-1; tentative D call: TRBD1 (6 bases). V was pared by 7 bases and J by 2 bases, with 18 bases between. CDR1 is MGHRA, CDR2 YSYEKL, per germline. This CDR3 comprises 16 residues.

To note about this clonotype: This could be a read error, since a much larger clone is one nucleotide away. This chain uses TRBV28 with TRBJ2-1; 9 nucleotides align to TRBD1. Trimming cost V 8 bases and J 5 bases; bases outside gene matches: 7. CDR1 is MDHEN, CDR2 SYDVKM, per germline. This CDR3 contains 14 residues. The CDR3 protein is CASFSGQGHNEQFF. The CDR3 DNA reads as TGTGCCAGCTTTTCGGGACAGGGCCACAATGAGCAGTTCTTC.

This clonotype has a count of ten or more. The chain has TRBV7-2 and TRBJ1-5; D may be TRBD1 (6 bases). This CDR3 is built from 15 residues. Trimming cost V 1 base and J 6 bases, with 13 bases left between them. CDR1 and CDR2 from the germline V gene are SGHTA and FQGNSA. CDR3 amino acids: CASSLGSGGGQPQHF. The CDR3 region has the DNA TGTGCCAGCAGCTTAGGTTCCGGGGGCGGTCAGCCCCAGCATTTT.

The genes are TRBV4-1 and TRBJ2-1; TRBD2 matches at 8 bases. Looked up from germline, CDR1 is MGHRA and CDR2 is YSYEKL. The J segment lost 2 bases and the V segment lost 6 bases, leaving 6 bases of the junction unmatched. There are 15 residues in the CDR3. DNA for the CDR3: TGCGCCAGCAGGTTAGCGGGGAGCCCCTACAATGAGCAGTTCTTC. It specifies CASRLAGSPYNEQFF.

There are many counts of this clonotype. The chain uses TRBV5-1 and TRBJ1-1; D ambiguous. V was cut by 4 bases and J by 3 bases, with 13 bases left in between. Germline V gene sequence: CDR1 SGHRS, CDR2 YFSETQ. The CDR3 consists of 14 residues. In nucleotides, the CDR3 is TGCGCCAGCAGCCCCCAGGCCCGGGACACTGAAGCTTTCTTT. It is translated as CASSPQARDTEAFF.

Notes on this clonotype: A far larger clone lies a single base away; this is likely a read error. This chain connects TRBV7-2 to TRBJ2-5, with unresolved D. The CDR3 has 12 residues. Germline-derived CDR1 and CDR2 are SGHTA and FQGNSA. In nucleotides, the CDR3 is TGTGCCTGCAGTTTGTCACGAGAGACCCAGTACTTC. Encoded protein: CACSLSRETQYF.

A note on this clonotype: The junction departs from germline at one end; a sequencing error may be responsible. The rearrangement joins TRBV12-3 or TRBV12-4 to TRBJ2-5, with D perhaps matching TRBD1 or TRBD2 (5 bases each). The CDR3 contains 14 residues. The CDR3 sequence is CASTVGTYQEAQYF. In nucleotides, the CDR3 is TGTGCCAGCACCGTCGGGACCTACCAAGAGGCCCAGTACTTC.

Notes on this clonotype: This clone may be a read error of a much larger clone one base away. V usage is TRBV12-3 or TRBV12-4 and J usage is TRBJ2-4, with TRBD1 matching 8 bases. The CDR3 has 15 amino acids. The CDR3 region is CACSPYDRGGNIQYF. CDR3 DNA sequence: TGTGCCTGCAGCCCTTATGACAGGGGAGGTAACATTCAGTACTTC.

Concerning this clonotype: A much larger clonotype is one base distant, so this may be a read error. The genes are TRBV6-2 or TRBV6-3 and TRBJ2-5; 9 bases align to TRBD1. V was pared by 4 bases and J by 11 bases, with 14 bases of the junction left unmatched. Germline V gene lookup returns CDR1 MNHEY and CDR2 SVGEGT. The CDR3 runs 15 residues. CDR3 region: CASSSSGTGSPPQYF. DNA for the CDR3: TGTGCCAGCAGTTCCTCCGGGACAGGGTCTCCACCGCAGTACTTC.

This clonotype was seen a handful of times. V is TRBV2 and J is TRBJ1-6; 7 bases line up with TRBD1. V was clipped by 6 bases and J by 9 bases; unmatched bases: 8. This CDR3 is built from 14 residues. In germline, CDR1 is SNHLY, CDR2 FYNNEI. For the CDR3, the DNA is TGTGCCAGCAGGATAGACAGGGCTGCTTCACCCCTCCACTTT. Encoded protein: CASRIDRAASPLHF.

The J gene is TRBJ1-3, the V gene TRBV28, with 11 bases that match TRBD1. Unmatched junction bases numbered 27, after V lost 3 bases and J lost 8 bases. Germline CDR1 is MDHEN and CDR2 is SYDVKM. This CDR3 comprises 22 residues. The CDR3 region has the DNA TGTGCCAGCAGTTTTGCTTCCGGAACCTTTGGGGGGACAGGGGGTGTAGGGGACACCATATATTTT. The encoded protein is CASSFASGTFGGTGGVGDTIYF.

V is TRBV20-1 and J is TRBJ2-3, with D possibly matching TRBD1 (6 bases). V gave up 0 bases and J gave up 6 bases, with 13 bases separating them. The CDR3 loop spans 14 amino acids. Germline V lookup: CDR1 DFQATT, CDR2 SNEGSKA (reference sequence). This CDR3 reads CSARDRDQGDTQYF. In DNA form, the CDR3 reads TGCAGTGCTAGAGACAGGGACCAGGGGGATACGCAGTATTTT.

The gene calls are TRBV3-1 and TRBJ1-2, with 7 positions matching TRBD1. This CDR3 contains 16 residues. Trimming took 4 bases from V and 1 from J; bases not matched to a gene: 9. Germline values: CDR1 LGHDT, CDR2 YNNKEL (reference sequence). This CDR3 reads CASSPFDRDLNYGYTF. As DNA, the CDR3 is TGTGCCAGCAGCCCTTTCGACAGGGACCTTAACTATGGCTACACCTTC.

This clonotype was observed many times. The chain recombines TRBV20-1 with TRBJ2-3; no clear D. Germline V CDR1 and CDR2: DFQATT, SNEGSKA (reference sequence). The CDR3 length is 10 residues. Trimming removed 7 bases at V and 6 bases at J, with 8 bases between. CDR3 in DNA: TGCAGTGTTATTAGCGATACGCAGTATTTT. This codes for CSVISDTQYF.

This clonotype has a count of ten or more. The rearrangement joins TRBV28 to TRBJ2-3; TRBD2 is a possible D gene (5 bases). Germline V gene sequence: CDR1 MDHEN, CDR2 SYDVKM. The CDR3 totals 17 residues. The germline V and J ends were trimmed by 1 base and 1 base, with 15 bases remaining between them. This chain's CDR3 is CASSLSSLVGGTDTQYF. The CDR3 DNA sequence: TGTGCCAGCAGTTTATCCTCACTAGTTGGGGGCACAGATACGCAGTATTTT.

This clonotype was seen a handful of times. The gene calls are TRBV7-9 and TRBJ2-1, with 7 bases that match TRBD1. The V segment lost 5 bases and the J segment 7 bases; nucleotides outside the gene matches: 8. Germline values: CDR1 SEHNR, CDR2 FQNEAQ (reference sequence). CDR3 length equals 14 residues. CDR3 DNA sequence: TGTGCCAGCAGCCCGACAGGGTCTGGGAATGAGCAGTTCTTC. This gives the protein CASSPTGSGNEQFF.

This clonotype was counted at least ten times. Here the CDR3 DNA reads TGTGCCAGCAGTTTATCAATCAGGGGGTACGAGCAGTACTTC. This encodes CASSLSIRGYEQYF. The rearrangement links TRBV12-3 or TRBV12-4 to TRBJ2-7; TRBD1 matches at 7 bases. Trimming at V came to 2 bases and at J to 4 bases, leaving 5 bases not matched to a gene. The CDR3 covers 14 residues.

The genes are TRBV7-9 and TRBJ2-3; TRBD2 agrees at 8 bases. Per germline, CDR1 SEHNR and CDR2 FQNEAQ (reference sequence). With V trimmed by 5 bases and J by 2 bases, 9 bases remained unmatched. CDR3 size: 16 residues. The CDR3 protein is CASSDTLADYTDTQYF. In DNA form, the CDR3 reads TGTGCCAGCAGCGACACACTAGCGGATTACACAGATACGCAGTATTTT.

This clonotype turned up a few times. The CDR3 DNA reads TGTGCCAGCAGTTTAATCGGGACAGCCCTCCAAGAGACCCAGTACTTC. This codes for CASSLIGTALQETQYF. The chain carries TRBV27 and TRBJ2-5; TRBD1 agrees at 7 bases. The CDR3 is 16 amino acids. Trimming at V came to 2 bases and at J to 1 base, leaving 7 bases not matched to a gene. Germline CDR1 and CDR2: MNHEY and SMNVEV (reference sequence).

This clonotype was picked up a small number of times. The CDR3 reads CASSSDSSSPYNSPLHF. CDR3 sequence (DNA): TGCGCCAGCAGCTCCGATTCGTCGAGCCCATATAATTCACCCCTCCACTTT. The chain employs TRBV5-1 and TRBJ1-6; no clear D gene. The V end was cut by 3 bases, the J end by 4 bases, with 17 bases between. The CDR3 contains 17 residues. CDR1 is SGHRS and CDR2 is YFSETQ in the germline V gene.

This clonotype was detected a few times. One junction end does not reproduce the germline sequence, and a read error may be involved. This chain connects TRBV7-7 to TRBJ2-2, with TRBD1 matching over 7 bases. Germline assignment: CDR1 SSHAT and CDR2 FNYEAQ (reference sequence). The CDR3 sequence is 16 residues long. CDR3 in amino acids: CASSLGQDANTGELFF. CDR3 coding DNA: TGTGCTAGCAGCTTAGGACAGGACGCGAACACCGGGGAGCTGTTTTTT.

Regarding this clonotype: A much larger clone differs by one base, so this may be a read error. The chain links TRBV7-8 to TRBJ1-2, with TRBD1 matching 7 bases. This CDR3 has 15 amino acids. Germline loops: CDR1 SGHVS, CDR2 FQNEAQ. The CDR3 DNA sequence: TGTGCCAGCAGCCACACCGGGCAGGGGGGCTATGGCTACGCCTTC. It specifies CASSHTGQGGYGYAF.

This clonotype was counted ten times or more. V is TRBV7-2 and J is TRBJ1-5, with D perhaps matching TRBD1 (6 bases). Germline V gene sequence: CDR1 SGHTA, CDR2 FQGNSA. Deletions cut 6 bases from V and 4 bases from J, with 13 bases between. The CDR3 length is 14 residues. CDR3 protein: CASSLDRSNQPQHF. The CDR3 nucleotides read TGTGCCAGCAGTCTCGACAGGTCTAATCAGCCCCAGCATTTT. The whole variable domain, remainder taken from reference TRBV7-2 and TRBJ1-5, is GAGVSQSPSNKVTEKGKDVELRCDPISGHTALYWYRQSLGQGLEFLIYFQGNSAPDKSGLPSDRFSAERTGGSVSTLTIQRTQQEDSAVYLCASSLDRSNQPQHFGDGTRLSIL.